This T cell receptor (beta chain) was observed in a study of CD8 T cells in ankylosing spondylitis (dated by TCRdb to the late 2010s). As for the study more broadly: To find TCR variants linked to disease, the study profiled T cell receptor beta repertoires in ankylosing spondylitis patients and healthy donors. The full study cohort comprised 20 to 25 ankylosing spondylitis patients and some 110 healthy donors. Peripheral blood was sampled, and synovial fluid was also collected from ankylosing spondylitis patients.

CDR1 and CDR2 are read off the germline V gene as MDHEN and SYDVKM. V has 4 bases trimmed and J has 6 bases trimmed; junction bases matching no gene number 12. The cysteine opens and the phenylalanine closes a CDR3 of 17 amino acids. Here the CDR3 DNA is all that survives: 51 bases in frame from base 1. On the study overall, not on this receptor specifically: A TCR beta motif of fewer than 10 highly homologous amino acid variants appeared characteristic of blood from ankylosing spondylitis patients. In peripheral blood, the disease-linked clones were found at relatively low frequencies and had a CD8+ phenotype. According to the report, matched synovial fluid samples from ankylosing spondylitis patients were significantly enriched for the disease-linked clones. Some motif variants were previously reported in synovial fluid and blood of reactive arthritis patients, suggesting common disease-initiation mechanisms.

Sequencing instrument: Illumina HiSeq 2500. Quantitative 5'-RACE with molecular barcodes was used to prepare TCR beta libraries. For the original study's pipeline: To identify disease-linked TCR variants, a new computational method was used, one built on a probabilistic model of VDJ rearrangement. TCRdb took the public reads, trimmed them with fastp at Q25, ran MiXCR for clone calling and kept in-frame beta chains. Merged by CDR3 protein, the rows form single entries marked with the most common genes and DNA. The V and J calls and clone size come from TCRdb's table, not from the authors' own analysis. The sample profile shows a few hundred thousand distinct CDR3 sequences; over 9.5% of them were found once. The ten largest clonotypes hold approximately 20% of the sample. This clonotype was counted ten times or more. No cognate antigen has been identified for it. No base-level quality is on record; no much larger clone is a single base apart.

The chain uses TRBV28 and TRBJ2-2; TRBD1 lines up with 9 middle nucleotides. The TCR originated in a male donor with ankylosing spondylitis or in good health (not recorded which). The sequenced material came from blood, either unsorted or a sorted T cell fraction (not recorded which). The DNA sequence reads TGTGCCAGCAGTTCACCCGGGACAGGGTCGGGTGCCGGGGAGCTGTTTTTT. Translated, it gives CASSSPGTGSGAGELFF.